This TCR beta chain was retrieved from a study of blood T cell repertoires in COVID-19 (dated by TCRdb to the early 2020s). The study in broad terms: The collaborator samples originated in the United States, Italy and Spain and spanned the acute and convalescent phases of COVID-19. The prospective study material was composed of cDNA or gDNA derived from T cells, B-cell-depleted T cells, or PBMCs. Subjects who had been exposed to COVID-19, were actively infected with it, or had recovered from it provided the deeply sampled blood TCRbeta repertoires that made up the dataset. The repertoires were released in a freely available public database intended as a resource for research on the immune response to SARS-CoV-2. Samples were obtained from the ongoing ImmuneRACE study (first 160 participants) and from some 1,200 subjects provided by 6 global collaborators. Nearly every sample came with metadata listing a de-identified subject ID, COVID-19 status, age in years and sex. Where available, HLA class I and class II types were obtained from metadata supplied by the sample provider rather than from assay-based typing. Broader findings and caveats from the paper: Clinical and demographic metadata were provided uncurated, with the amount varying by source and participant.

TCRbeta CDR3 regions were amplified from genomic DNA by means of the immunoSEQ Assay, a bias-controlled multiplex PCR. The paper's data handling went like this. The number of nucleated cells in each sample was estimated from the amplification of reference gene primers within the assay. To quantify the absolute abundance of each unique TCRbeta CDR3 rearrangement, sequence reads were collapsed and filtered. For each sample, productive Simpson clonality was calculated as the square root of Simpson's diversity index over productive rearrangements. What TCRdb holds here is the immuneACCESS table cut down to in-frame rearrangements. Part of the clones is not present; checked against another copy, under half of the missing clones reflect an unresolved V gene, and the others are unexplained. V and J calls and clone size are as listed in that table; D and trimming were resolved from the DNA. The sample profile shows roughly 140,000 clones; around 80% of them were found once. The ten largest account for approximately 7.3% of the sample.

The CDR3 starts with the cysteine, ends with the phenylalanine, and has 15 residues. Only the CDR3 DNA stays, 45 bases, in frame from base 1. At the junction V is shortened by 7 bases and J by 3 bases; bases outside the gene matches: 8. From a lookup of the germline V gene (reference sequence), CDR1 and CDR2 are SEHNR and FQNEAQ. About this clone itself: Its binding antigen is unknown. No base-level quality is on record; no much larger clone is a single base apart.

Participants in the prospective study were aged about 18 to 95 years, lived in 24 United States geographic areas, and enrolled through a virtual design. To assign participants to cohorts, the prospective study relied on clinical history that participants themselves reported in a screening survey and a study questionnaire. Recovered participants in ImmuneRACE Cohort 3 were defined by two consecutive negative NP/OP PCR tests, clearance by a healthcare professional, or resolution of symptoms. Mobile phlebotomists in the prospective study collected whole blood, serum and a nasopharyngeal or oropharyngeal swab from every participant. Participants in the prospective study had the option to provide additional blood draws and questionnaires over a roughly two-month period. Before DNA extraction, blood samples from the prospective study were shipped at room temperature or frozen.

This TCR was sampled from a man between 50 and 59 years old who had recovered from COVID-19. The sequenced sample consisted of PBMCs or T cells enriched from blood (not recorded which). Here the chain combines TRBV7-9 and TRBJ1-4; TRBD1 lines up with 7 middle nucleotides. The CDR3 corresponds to CASTSWDSANEKLFF. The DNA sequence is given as TGTGCCAGCACCTCTTGGGACAGCGCTAATGAAAAACTGTTTTTT.